A single sample is the source of the 12 T cell receptor beta chains below, sequenced in a study of T cell responses to AZD1222 COVID-19 vaccine. Assay used: immunoSEQ multiplex PCR; TCRdb lists only in-frame clones, some missing. Of 95,000 to 150,000 clones in the sample, about 85% are singletons; the top ten hold approximately 4.4%. The material was peripheral blood, obtained 28 days after the second AZD1222 dose. Receptors originate from an adult who received the AZD1222 COVID-19 vaccine.

The V and J genes are TRBV29-1 and TRBJ2-3; D not resolved. V lost 7 bases to trimming and J lost 3 bases, with 5 bases between them. From germline, CDR1 is SQVTM and CDR2 ANQGSEA. The CDR3 has 10 amino acids. CDR3 loop: CSADTDTQYF. CDR3 DNA sequence: TGCAGCGCCGATACAGATACGCAGTATTTT.

The V and J genes are TRBV10-3 and TRBJ2-7; D call uncertain. Germline V gives CDR1 ENHRY, CDR2 SYGVKD. There are 12 residues in the CDR3. Trimming cost V 7 bases and J 2 bases, with 9 bases left between them. Here the CDR3 reads CAITDGPYEQYF. For the CDR3, the DNA is TGTGCCATCACAGACGGCCCCTACGAGCAGTACTTC.

The chain combines TRBV7-2 with TRBJ1-4, with D tentatively TRBD1 (5 bases). Germline lookup yields CDR1 SGHTA and CDR2 FQGNSA. The CDR3 consists of 13 residues. Trimming took off 5 bases at V and 10 bases at J, with 14 bases between the two ends. Written as DNA, the CDR3 is TGTGCCAGCAGCCCGAACCAGGGCGCAAAACTGTTTTTT. Its translation: CASSPNQGAKLFF. The full variable domain, rest sourced from reference TRBV7-2 and TRBJ1-4, is GAGVSQSPSNKVTEKGKDVELRCDPISGHTALYWYRQSLGQGLEFLIYFQGNSAPDKSGLPSDRFSAERTGGSVSTLTIQRTQQEDSAVYLCASSPNQGAKLFFGSGTQLSVL.

This clone has a single count. V and J are TRBV7-9 and TRBJ2-2; no reliable D call. This CDR3 is 15 amino acids long. Germline lookup yields CDR1 SEHNR and CDR2 FQNEAQ (reference sequence). V was cut by 5 bases and J by 3 bases, with 13 bases left in between. The DNA for the CDR3 is TGTGCCAGCAGCCCCGTTGAGAGTTACACCGGGGAGCTGTTTTTT. It codes for CASSPVESYTGELFF.

This chain links TRBV5-1 with TRBJ2-2; 8 bases are a match to TRBD2. Germline V gives CDR1 SGHRS, CDR2 YFSETQ. CDR3 length: 16 amino acids. The V gene end was trimmed by 6 bases and the J gene end by 3 bases; junction bases not matched to a gene: 10. Here the CDR3 reads CASIPGTRSDTGELFF. DNA for the CDR3: TGCGCCAGCATCCCCGGGACTAGAAGTGACACCGGGGAGCTGTTTTTT.

The V call is TRBV7-8, the J call TRBJ1-6, with 7 bases aligning to TRBD1. CDR3 length: 14 amino acids. CDR1 is SGHVS, CDR2 FQNEAQ, per germline. Trimming cost V 3 bases and J 5 bases; bases outside gene matches: 1. In DNA, the CDR3 is TGTGCCAGCAGCTTGGGGACAGATAATTCACCCCTCCACTTT. Protein sequence: CASSLGTDNSPLHF.

This chain uses TRBV11-2 with TRBJ2-7; TRBD1 matches 10 bases. Trimming took 4 bases from V and 5 from J; bases not matched to a gene: 8. CDR3 length equals 15 residues. Germline V gene data show CDR1 as SGHAT and CDR2 as FQNNGV. The CDR3 coding sequence is TGTGCCAGCAGCTCCCCGGGACAGGGGCGTAACGAGCAGTACTTC. This encodes CASSSPGQGRNEQYF.

This clone was recorded once. The V call is TRBV29-1, the J call TRBJ2-1; a weak D match, TRBD1 (5 bases). Trimming cost V 6 bases and J 1 base, with 13 bases left between them. Germline V gives CDR1 SQVTM, CDR2 ANQGSEA. The CDR3 runs to 14 residues. This CDR3 is CSVRQIGSYNEQFF. Written as DNA, the CDR3 is TGCAGCGTACGACAGATTGGGTCCTACAATGAGCAGTTCTTC.

The chain is built from TRBV3-1 (or the pseudogene TRBV3-2) and TRBJ2-1; a possible D gene is TRBD1 (5 bases). CDR1 LGHDT and CDR2 YNNKEL come from the germline V gene (reference sequence). The CDR3 extends over 15 amino acids. V lost 4 bases to trimming and J lost 4 bases, with 14 bases between them. For the CDR3, the DNA is TGTGCCAGCAGCCGGACATCCGCGGATTACAATGAGCAGTTCTTC. Residues: CASSRTSADYNEQFF.

The CDR3 here is CASSLNVDGTHYGYTF. CDR3 nucleotides: TGTGCCAGCAGCTTAAATGTGGACGGGACCCACTATGGCTACACCTTC. The V gene is TRBV7-8, the J gene TRBJ1-2, with TRBD1 as a possible D gene (5 bases). V was cut by 2 bases and J by 3 bases, with 16 bases left in between. Germline V lookup: CDR1 SGHVS, CDR2 FQNEAQ. This CDR3 is 16 amino acids long.

The chain combines TRBV6-5 with TRBJ1-2; TRBD1 agrees at 7 bases. Germline trimming cut 0 bases from V and 7 bases from J; bases unmatched to any gene: 5. The length of the CDR3 is 14 residues. In germline, CDR1 is MNHEY, CDR2 SVGAGI. CDR3 coding DNA: TGTGCCAGCAGTTACTCGCCAGGGGGATTTGGCTACACCTTC. It codes for CASSYSPGGFGYTF.

J is TRBJ1-5 and V is TRBV19; TRBD1 is a possible D gene (6 bases). V was trimmed by 6 bases and J by 7 bases, leaving 22 bases between them. The germline gives CDR1 LNHDA, CDR2 SQIVND (reference sequence). The CDR3 is made up of 16 amino acids. The CDR3 DNA follows: TGTGCCAGTAGGGGCGACAGGACCCCTCCGGACCAGCCCCAGCATTTT. Translated, it gives CASRGDRTPPDQPQHF.